The T cell receptor (beta chain) under discussion was sequenced for a study of beta chain features in type 1 diabetes. Study-level background: Comparable age, gender and cell yields were observed in patients relative to healthy donors.

Findings and limits, study-wide: Shorter templates might be favored by PCR, equally in patients and controls. A greater similarity of naive, central memory and Treg TCRB repertoires was seen among patients than among healthy donors.

CDR1 and CDR2 from the germline V gene are SEHNR and FQNEAQ (reference sequence). The CDR3 has 17 residues. J lost 2 bases, V lost 2 bases, and 7 bases had no gene match. This clone was detected only a few times. Its target is not known. Sorting of CD4+ naive, central memory, regulatory and stem cell-like memory cells was performed via CD45RO/CCR7/CD25/CD127/CD95/CD27. All of the isolated RNA was reverse transcribed, so expressed TCRB transcripts were sequenced. Repertoires were generated with immunoSEQ multiplex PCR, while TCRdb's copy carries only in-frame clones and drops some. Among around 240,000 clones listed, 9% to 10% were seen once.

This sequence was found in a woman aged 18-29 years in good health. The chain has TRBV7-9 and TRBJ2-1, with 9 positions matching TRBD2. The material sequenced was naive CD4+ T cells from blood. CDR3 in DNA: TGTGCCAGCAGCTTATCCCGACTAGCGGAGGCCTACAATGAGCAGTTCTTC. This encodes CASSLSRLAEAYNEQFF.